These 22 T cell receptor beta chains came from one sample sequenced in a study of cytomegalovirus exposure and HLA in healthy donors. PCR involved 60 Vbeta and 13 Jbeta primers. The protocol was immunoSEQ multiplex PCR, while the TCRdb copy is restricted to in-frame clones and leaves out a portion. This sample has about 140,000 clones, with around three quarters found just once. The source material was PBMCs. These receptors were obtained from a woman in her thirties or forties in good health and CMV-seropositive.

This chain joins TRBV5-1 and TRBJ2-1; TRBD2 aligns across 9 bases. The V segment lost 3 bases and the J segment 9 bases; nucleotides outside the gene matches: 7. This CDR3 spans 14 amino acids. Germline CDR1 reads SGHRS; CDR2 reads YFSETQ. The CDR3: CASSSFSGSGEQFF. CDR3 in DNA: TGCGCCAGCAGCTCCTTTAGCGGGAGTGGTGAGCAGTTCTTC.

V gene TRBV6-1 combines with J gene TRBJ2-1, with D perhaps TRBD1 (5 bases). The V gene lost 8 bases and the J gene lost 5 bases, with 13 bases spanning the gap. Germline V CDR1 and CDR2: MNHNS, SASEGT. This CDR3 has 13 residues. Here the CDR3 reads CASAIGAHNEQFF. DNA for the CDR3: TGTGCCAGCGCTATTGGGGCCCACAATGAGCAGTTCTTC.

This clone has more than one count but fewer than ten. The chain carries TRBV5-1 and TRBJ1-6; TRBD1 matches 7 bases. J lost 6 bases, V lost 4 bases, and 7 bases had no gene match. This CDR3 is built from 15 residues. Germline V gene data show CDR1 as SGHRS and CDR2 as YFSETQ. CDR3 sequence reads: CASSGGQPFNSPLHF. The CDR3, as DNA: TGCGCCAGCAGCGGGGGACAGCCGTTTAATTCACCCCTCCACTTT.

The genes are TRBV4-1 and TRBJ1-1; no definite D call. V shed 6 bases and J shed 2 bases, with 16 bases lying between them. This CDR3 has 15 amino acids. CDR1 is MGHRA, CDR2 YSYEKL, per germline. Here the CDR3 DNA reads TGCGCCAGCAGGGGCCTACCCCGGCCCAACACTGAAGCTTTCTTT. It encodes CASRGLPRPNTEAFF.

This rearrangement joins TRBV4-1 to TRBJ2-1, with a possible D match to TRBD2 (5 bases). Trimming pared 1 base from V and 2 bases from J, leaving 12 bases between. This CDR3 contains 16 residues. In germline, CDR1 is MGHRA, CDR2 YSYEKL. The CDR3 loop reads CASSQGRRAAYNEQFF. The CDR3 DNA sequence: TGCGCCAGCAGCCAAGGAAGGCGGGCCGCCTACAATGAGCAGTTCTTC.

This sequence joins TRBV19 and TRBJ2-1, with 9 bases fitting TRBD2. The ends lost 0 bases at V and 4 bases at J; junction bases unmatched: 13. The CDR3 has 19 amino acids. CDR1 is LNHDA and CDR2 is SQIVND in the germline V gene (reference sequence). The CDR3 spells CASSIDGSGSVILYNEQFF. As DNA, the CDR3 is TGTGCCAGTAGTATAGATGGTAGCGGGAGCGTTATCCTTTACAATGAGCAGTTCTTC.

V usage is TRBV6-1 and J usage is TRBJ2-2; 10 nucleotides align to TRBD2. This CDR3 is built from 15 residues. V was clipped by 1 base and J by 4 bases; unmatched bases: 0. Germline assignment: CDR1 MNHNS and CDR2 SASEGT. The CDR3 spells CASSEGLAGTGELFF. In DNA form, the CDR3 reads TGTGCCAGCAGTGAAGGACTAGCGGGCACCGGGGAGCTGTTTTTT.

Note on this clone: At the DNA level, this CDR3 is encoded by other sequences in the same sample as well. The chain has TRBV15 and TRBJ1-2, with D possibly TRBD1 on 5 matching bases. The CDR3 spans 15 residues. CDR1 is LNHNV and CDR2 is YYDKDF in the germline V gene (reference sequence). Trimming removed 3 bases from V and 4 bases from J, with 15 bases in between. The CDR3 bases are TGTGCCACCAGCAGGTCCCGGGACGGGGGCTATGGCTACACCTTC. The encoded protein is CATSRSRDGGYGYTF.

The chain joins TRBV6-5 to TRBJ2-7; D remains unclear. Trimming removed 5 bases at V and 7 bases at J, with 12 bases between. The CDR3 has 12 amino acids. Germline CDR1 MNHEY, CDR2 SVGAGI. The CDR3 DNA sequence: TGTGCCAGCAGTGAGCCCCTGAGAGAGCAGTACTTC. Translating it yields CASSEPLREQYF.

V and J are TRBV27 and TRBJ2-7, with 9 bases lining up with TRBD2. The V gene end was trimmed by 6 bases and the J gene end by 3 bases; junction bases not matched to a gene: 6. The CDR3 totals 14 residues. Germline V lookup: CDR1 MNHEY, CDR2 SMNVEV (reference sequence). The CDR3 DNA follows: TGTGCCAGCAGCCCGGGACTAGCCAACTACGAGCAGTACTTC. This gives the protein CASSPGLANYEQYF.

The genes are TRBV4-1 and TRBJ1-5, with 9 bases aligning to TRBD1. The CDR3 runs 16 residues. V was clipped by 2 bases and J by 6 bases; unmatched bases: 8. The germline V gene encodes CDR1 MGHRA and CDR2 YSYEKL. CDR3 nucleotides: TGCGCCAGCAGCCAACCCACAGGGGGCGGGAGTCAGCCCCAGCATTTT. It yields the protein CASSQPTGGGSQPQHF.

The chain links TRBV11-2 to TRBJ2-7, with a weak D call TRBD1 (6 bases). V lost 1 base and J lost 3, with 10 bases in between. Germline assignment: CDR1 SGHAT and CDR2 FQNNGV. The CDR3 extends over 14 amino acids. Here the CDR3 reads CASSLVGADYEQYF. In nucleotides, the CDR3 is TGTGCCAGCAGCTTAGTGGGGGCCGACTACGAGCAGTACTTC.

This clone was seen once. The V call is TRBV19, the J call TRBJ2-7, with 10 bases that match TRBD1. J gave up 3 bases and V 4 bases, and 9 bases lay outside the gene matches. The CDR3 contains 16 residues. Per the germline V gene, CDR1 is LNHDA and CDR2 is SQIVND (reference sequence). In DNA, the CDR3 is TGTGCCAGTAGTAAAAAGGGACAGGGGCTAATCTACGAGCAGTACTTC. Its translation: CASSKKGQGLIYEQYF. Based on the CDR3 plus reference TRBV19 and TRBJ2-7, the full variable domain is DGGITQSPKYLFRKEGQNVTLSCEQNLNHDAMYWYRQDPGQGLRLIYYSQIVNDFQKGDIAEGYSVSREKKESFPLTVTSAQKNPTAFYLCASSKKGQGLIYEQYFGPGTRLTVT.

CDR3 region: CAERDSLNTEAFF. Written as DNA, the CDR3 is TGTGCCGAACGGGACAGTTTGAACACTGAAGCTTTCTTT. The gene calls are TRBV10-3 and TRBJ1-1, with TRBD1 matching 7 bases. The CDR3 consists of 13 residues. V trimming: 11 bases; J trimming: 0 bases; junction bases outside the gene matches: 6. CDR1 is ENHRY and CDR2 is SYGVKD in the germline V gene.

V gene TRBV11-1 combines with J gene TRBJ2-1; D unclear. The CDR3 sequence is 14 residues long. Germline CDR1 SGHAT, CDR2 FQDESV (reference sequence). V was trimmed by 1 base and J by 10 bases, leaving 14 bases between them. This CDR3 reads CASSLGSTTLEQFF. CDR3 nucleotide sequence: TGTGCCAGCAGCTTAGGGTCTACTACTTTGGAGCAGTTCTTC.

The gene calls are TRBV15 and TRBJ2-7; possibly TRBD1 for D (6 bases). The V end was cut by 3 bases, the J end by 4 bases, with 13 bases between. This CDR3 has 14 amino acids. In germline, CDR1 is LNHNV, CDR2 YYDKDF (reference sequence). The CDR3 sequence is CATSRTGGQYEQYF. CDR3 in DNA: TGTGCCACCAGCAGGACTGGAGGACAGTACGAGCAGTACTTC.

Regarding this clone: Within the sample, other DNA sequences also encode this same CDR3. The chain recombines TRBV4-2 with TRBJ2-5; 15 bases are a match to TRBD2. The CDR3 covers 16 residues. V lost 5 bases and J lost 3; bases outside the gene matches: 4. Germline V CDR1 and CDR2: LGHNA, YNFKEQ. The CDR3 here is CASSSGLAGGEETQYF. The CDR3 coding sequence is TGTGCCAGCAGCAGCGGACTAGCGGGAGGGGAAGAGACCCAGTACTTC.

The chain recombines TRBV19 with TRBJ1-1, with a possible D match to TRBD1 (6 bases). Trimming left V 7 bases short and J 0 bases short, with 27 bases between. The V gene's germline CDR1 is LNHDA and CDR2 SQIVND (reference sequence). The CDR3 is made up of 19 amino acids. CDR3 in amino acids: CASKNRRDNLRGMNTEAFF. The CDR3 DNA reads TGTGCCAGTAAGAACCGCAGGGACAACCTTCGAGGGATGAACACTGAAGCTTTCTTT. The entire variable domain, with the rest obtained from reference TRBV19 and TRBJ1-1, is as follows: DGGITQSPKYLFRKEGQNVTLSCEQNLNHDAMYWYRQDPGQGLRLIYYSQIVNDFQKGDIAEGYSVSREKKESFPLTVTSAQKNPTAFYLCASKNRRDNLRGMNTEAFFGQGTRLTVV.

A note on this clone: One junction end does not reproduce the germline sequence, and a read error may be involved. V gene TRBV7-7 combines with J gene TRBJ2-3; TRBD2 aligns across 9 bases. The CDR3 runs 13 residues. In germline, CDR1 is SSHAT, CDR2 FNYEAQ (reference sequence). The CDR3 here is CASSLAGVDTQYF. In nucleotides, the CDR3 is TGTGCTAGCAGCTTAGCGGGAGTAGATACGCAGTATTTT.

This chain links TRBV6-1 with TRBJ2-7; D unclear. V dropped 2 bases and J dropped 4 bases, with 12 bases sitting between them. CDR1 is MNHNS, CDR2 SASEGT, per germline. The CDR3 totals 14 residues. The CDR3 loop reads CASSEQFTYYEQYF. CDR3 bases: TGTGCCAGCAGTGAACAGTTTACGTATTACGAGCAGTACTTC.

The chain has TRBV7-2 and TRBJ2-7; 10 bases are shared with TRBD2. Germline CDR1 reads SGHTA; CDR2 reads FQGNSA. J was trimmed by 4 bases and V by 3 bases; bases with no gene match: 3. The CDR3 spans 14 residues. CDR3 region: CASSFGLAVYEQYF. The CDR3 region has the DNA TGTGCCAGCAGCTTCGGACTAGCGGTTTACGAGCAGTACTTC.

The chain has TRBV5-8 and TRBJ1-4; maybe TRBD1 (6 bases). This CDR3 has 16 residues. Trimming took 0 bases from V and 3 from J, leaving 12 bases between them. Germline V gene data show CDR1 as SGHTS and CDR2 as YDEGEE. The CDR3 sequence: CASSLETGNPNEKLFF. The CDR3 DNA sequence: TGTGCCAGCAGCTTGGAAACAGGGAACCCTAATGAAAAACTGTTTTTT.